This TCR beta chain originates from a study of blood T cell repertoires in COVID-19. The germline gives CDR1 SGDLS, CDR2 YYNGEE. V shed 1 base and J shed 0 bases, with 4 bases lying between them. There are 13 residues in the CDR3. Here immunoSEQ multiplex PCR was the method, and the copy in TCRdb shows in-frame clones only, minus some. Among 300,000 to 400,000 clones listed, over 70% were seen once. This receptor was identified in a woman aged 45-60 years with COVID-19, enrolled during active disease. The specimen was peripheral blood. The chain carries TRBV9 and TRBJ1-2, with D uncertain. The CDR3, as DNA: TGTGCCAGCAGCGTATCGGCTAACTATGGCTACACCTTC. As protein: CASSVSANYGYTF.